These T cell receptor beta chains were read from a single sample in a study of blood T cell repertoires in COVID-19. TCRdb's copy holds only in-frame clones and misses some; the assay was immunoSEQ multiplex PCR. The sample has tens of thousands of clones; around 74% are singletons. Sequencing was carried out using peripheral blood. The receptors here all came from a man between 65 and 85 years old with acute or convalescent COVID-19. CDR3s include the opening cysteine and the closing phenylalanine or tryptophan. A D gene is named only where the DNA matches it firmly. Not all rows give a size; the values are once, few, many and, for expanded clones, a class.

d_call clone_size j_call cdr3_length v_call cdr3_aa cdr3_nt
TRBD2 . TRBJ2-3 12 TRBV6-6 CASSRGGDTQYF TGTGCCAGCTCTCGCGGGGGGGATACGCAGTATTTT
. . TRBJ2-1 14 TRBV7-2 CASTLNRVMNEQFF TGTGCCAGCACTCTGAATAGAGTGATGAATGAGCAGTTCTTC
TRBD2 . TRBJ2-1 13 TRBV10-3 CAISDGRGNEQFF TGTGCCATCAGTGACGGGAGGGGTAATGAGCAGTTCTTC
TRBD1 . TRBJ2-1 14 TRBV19 CAVSTGASYNEQFF TGTGCCGTTTCAACAGGGGCTTCCTACAATGAGCAGTTCTTC
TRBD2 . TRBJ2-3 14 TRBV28 CASSLVSGTDTQYF TGTGCCAGCAGTTTAGTTAGCGGGACAGATACGCAGTATTTT
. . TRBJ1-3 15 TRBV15 CATSRVRGSGNTIYF TGTGCCACCAGCAGAGTCCGAGGTTCTGGAAACACCATATATTTT
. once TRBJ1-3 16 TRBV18 CASSPPSRETGNTIYF TGTGCCAGCTCACCACCGAGTCGGGAAACTGGAAACACCATATATTTT
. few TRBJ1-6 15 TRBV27 CASAPTVFYNSPLHF TGTGCCAGCGCCCCGACAGTCTTCTATAATTCACCCCTCCACTTT
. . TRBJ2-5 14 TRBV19 CASSRGGFTETQYF TGTGCCAGTAGTCGTGGGGGGTTCACGGAGACCCAGTACTTC
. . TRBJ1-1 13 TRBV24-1 CATSEQGGTEAFF TGTGCCACCAGTGAACAGGGAGGGACTGAAGCTTTCTTT
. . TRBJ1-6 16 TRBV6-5 CASSYSPTALESPLHF TGTGCCAGCAGTTACTCTCCGACAGCACTGGAATCACCCCTCCACTTT
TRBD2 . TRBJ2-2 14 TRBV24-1 CATSDPRTSGRLFF TGTGCCACCAGTGACCCCCGGACTAGCGGGAGGCTGTTTTTT
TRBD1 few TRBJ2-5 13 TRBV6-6 CASSYDRVETQYF TGTGCCAGCAGTTACGACAGGGTGGAGACCCAGTACTTC
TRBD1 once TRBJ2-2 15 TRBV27 CASRGQARDTGELFF TGTGCCAGCAGGGGACAGGCGAGGGACACCGGGGAGCTGTTTTTT
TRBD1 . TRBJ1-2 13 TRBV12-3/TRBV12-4 CASSRQGNYGYTF TGTGCCAGCAGTCGACAGGGAAACTATGGCTACACCTTC
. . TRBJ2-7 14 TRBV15 CATSRTGTPYEQYF TGTGCCACCAGCAGGACAGGTACCCCCTACGAGCAGTACTTC
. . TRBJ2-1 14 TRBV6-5 CAAQKTLSYNEQFF TGTGCCGCCCAAAAAACTCTCTCCTACAATGAGCAGTTCTTC
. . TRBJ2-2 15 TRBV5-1 CASSWLQGGGGELFF TGCGCCAGCAGCTGGCTGCAGGGCGGTGGCGGGGAGCTGTTTTTT
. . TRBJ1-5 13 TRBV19 CASKNADNQPQHF TGTGCCAGTAAAAACGCGGATAATCAGCCCCAGCATTTT
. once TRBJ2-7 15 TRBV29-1 CSVGGGGTGLYEQYF TGCAGCGTTGGGGGGGGAGGGACAGGCCTCTACGAGCAGTACTTC
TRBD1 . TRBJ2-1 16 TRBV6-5 CASSYFPAQQGNEQFF TGTGCCAGCAGTTACTTCCCCGCGCAACAGGGGAATGAGCAGTTCTTC
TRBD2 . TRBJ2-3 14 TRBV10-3 CATRLAEGGDTQYF TGTGCCACCCGACTAGCGGAAGGGGGGGATACGCAGTATTTT
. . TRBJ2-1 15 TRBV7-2 CASSPDGTTGNEQFF TGTGCCAGCAGCCCGGACGGGACAACGGGCAATGAGCAGTTCTTC
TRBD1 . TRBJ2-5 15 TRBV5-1 CASSQFSTGEQTQYF TGCGCCAGCAGCCAATTTTCGACAGGGGAACAGACCCAGTACTTC
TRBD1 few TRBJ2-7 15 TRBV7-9 CASSLRQGNSYEQYF TGTGCCAGCAGCCTGCGACAGGGGAACTCCTACGAGCAGTACTTC
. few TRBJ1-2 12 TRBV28 CASSSGFQGYTF TGTGCCAGCAGTTCAGGGTTTCAGGGCTACACCTTC
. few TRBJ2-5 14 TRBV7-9 CASSLGLSQETQYF TGTGCCAGCAGCTTAGGTCTCTCCCAAGAGACCCAGTACTTC
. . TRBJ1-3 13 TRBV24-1 CATSDPFGNTIYF TGTGCCACCAGTGACCCATTTGGAAACACCATATATTTT
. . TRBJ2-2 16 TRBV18 CASSQGDQENTGELFF TGTGCCAGCTCACAAGGGGATCAGGAGAACACCGGGGAGCTGTTTTTT
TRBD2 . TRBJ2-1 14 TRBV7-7 CASSLAGAANEQFF TGTGCTAGCAGCTTAGCGGGAGCAGCAAATGAGCAGTTCTTC
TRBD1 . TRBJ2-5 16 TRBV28 CASSTAGTGGRETQYF TGTGCCAGCAGCACAGCCGGGACAGGGGGACGAGAGACCCAGTACTTC
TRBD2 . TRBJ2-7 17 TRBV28 CASSLGLQREAPYEQYF TGTGCCAGCAGTTTAGGATTGCAGCGGGAGGCCCCCTACGAGCAGTACTTC
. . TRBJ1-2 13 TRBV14 CASSQVQYYGYTF TGTGCCAGCAGCCAAGTCCAGTACTATGGCTACACCTTC
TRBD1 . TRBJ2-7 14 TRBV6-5 CASSPGTGGFEQYF TGTGCCAGCAGCCCCGGGACAGGGGGCTTCGAGCAGTACTTC
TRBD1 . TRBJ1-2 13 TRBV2 CASSVTGGNGYTF TGTGCCAGCAGCGTTACAGGGGGCAATGGCTACACCTTC
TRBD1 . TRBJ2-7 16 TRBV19 CASSWTGGVQTYEQYF TGTGCCAGTAGCTGGACAGGGGGCGTCCAGACCTACGAGCAGTACTTC
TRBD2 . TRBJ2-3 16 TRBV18 CASSPPNSGTEDTQYF TGTGCCAGCTCACCCCCCAATAGCGGGACGGAAGATACGCAGTATTTT